The rows below give T cell receptor beta chains drawn from one sample of a study of blood T cell repertoires in COVID-19. Some clones are missing from TCRdb's copy, which holds only in-frame ones; the method was immunoSEQ multiplex PCR. The data hold more than 200,000 clones, with around 84% observed a single time. Specimen: peripheral blood. The receptors originated from an older woman with COVID-19, enrolled during active disease. Both conserved end residues are part of each CDR3. A D gene is named only where the DNA matches it firmly. Clone size is given for some rows only: seen once, a few or many times, or a class if the clone is expanded.

v_call,clone_size,cdr3_length,d_call,j_call,cdr3_aa,cdr3_nt
TRBV9,few,16,TRBD2,TRBJ2-3,CASSGDGTSGTDTQYF,TGTGCCAGCAGCGGGGACGGGACTAGCGGCACAGATACGCAGTATTTT
TRBV12-3/TRBV12-4,.,13,.,TRBJ1-5,CASRTTGNQPQHF,TGTGCCAGCAGGACCACAGGGAATCAGCCCCAGCATTTT
TRBV6-5,.,14,.,TRBJ2-7,CASSYSGVLYEQYF,TGTGCCAGCAGTTACTCCGGGGTCCTCTACGAGCAGTACTTC
TRBV28,once,14,TRBD2,TRBJ2-7,CASTGGRESSEQYF,TGTGCCAGCACCGGCGGGCGGGAGAGTAGCGAGCAGTACTTC
TRBV14,.,12,.,TRBJ1-2,CASSQQDYGYTF,TGTGCCAGCAGCCAACAGGACTATGGCTACACCTTC
TRBV5-1,once,14,.,TRBJ2-1,CASSFSPLPNEQFF,TGCGCCAGCAGCTTTTCTCCACTCCCCAATGAGCAGTTCTTC
TRBV25-1,.,14,.,TRBJ1-1,CASSNGGRNTEAFF,TGTGCCAGCAGCAACGGCGGGAGGAACACTGAAGCTTTCTTT
TRBV7-9,.,11,.,TRBJ2-5,CASSRQETQYF,TGTGCCAGCAGTCGCCAAGAGACCCAGTACTTC
TRBV2,.,14,TRBD2,TRBJ2-7,CASSLREGLAEQYF,TGTGCCAGCAGCCTCCGGGAGGGACTGGCCGAGCAGTACTTC
TRBV5-4,.,15,TRBD2,TRBJ2-1,CASRLISGIYNEQFF,TGTGCCAGCAGACTGATTAGCGGGATCTACAATGAGCAGTTCTTC
TRBV11-2,.,15,TRBD1,TRBJ1-1,CASSSRQGEGTEAFF,TGTGCCAGCAGCTCCCGACAGGGCGAGGGCACTGAAGCTTTCTTT
TRBV28,.,11,.,TRBJ1-2,CASTGDYGYTF,TGTGCCAGCACAGGGGACTATGGCTACACCTTC
TRBV19,.,13,TRBD1,TRBJ2-3,CASSSTGADTQYF,TGTGCCAGTAGTTCCACAGGGGCAGATACGCAGTATTTT
TRBV30,once,14,.,TRBJ1-2,CAWSREPGDNGYTF,TGTGCCTGGAGTAGGGAGCCAGGGGATAACGGCTACACCTTC
TRBV7-2,.,14,TRBD2,TRBJ2-7,CASSLGTSAYEQYF,TGTGCCAGCAGCTTAGGGACTAGCGCCTACGAGCAGTACTTC
TRBV10-3,few,12,.,TRBJ2-5,CAISPGGETQYF,TGTGCCATCAGCCCGGGGGGCGAGACCCAGTACTTC
TRBV18,few,15,TRBD2,TRBJ2-7,CASSPLTSGTDEQYF,TGTGCCAGCTCACCCTTGACTAGCGGGACTGACGAGCAGTACTTC
TRBV9,once,15,TRBD2,TRBJ2-2,CASSGPGTITGELFF,TGTGCCAGCAGCGGCCCCGGGACTATCACCGGGGAGCTGTTTTTT
TRBV18,.,17,.,TRBJ1-3,CASSPPLRGYSGNTIYF,TGTGCCAGCTCACCACCCCTCAGGGGATACTCTGGAAACACCATATATTTT
TRBV27,few,13,TRBD1,TRBJ2-1,CASSFGQGAEQFF,TGTGCCAGCAGTTTCGGACAGGGGGCTGAGCAGTTCTTC
TRBV9,.,15,.,TRBJ2-2,CASSKERPNTGELFF,TGTGCCAGCAGCAAAGAGCGGCCGAACACCGGGGAGCTGTTTTTT
TRBV19,.,14,TRBD1,TRBJ1-6,CASTTGQGNSPLHF,TGTGCCAGTACGACTGGACAGGGTAACTCACCCCTCCACTTT
TRBV29-1,.,13,.,TRBJ2-5,CSVGYRAQETQYF,TGCAGCGTTGGATACAGGGCCCAAGAGACCCAGTACTTC
TRBV15,.,13,.,TRBJ1-1,CATSRDRVTEAFF,TGTGCCACCAGCAGAGATCGTGTCACTGAAGCTTTCTTT
TRBV21-1,few,15,.,TRBJ1-2,CASSLPRLPNYGYTF,TGTGCCAGCAGCCTTCCGAGACTGCCGAACTATGGCTACACCTTC
TRBV29-1,.,13,.,TRBJ2-3,CSVAGESTDTQYF,TGCAGCGTTGCCGGTGAGAGCACAGATACGCAGTATTTT
TRBV5-5,few,8,.,TRBJ1-2,CAGADSTF,TGTGCCGGGGCGGATTCCACCTTC
TRBV5-1,once,16,TRBD1,TRBJ2-7,CASSLEVGGTASEQYF,TGCGCCAGCAGCTTGGAGGTTGGTGGGACAGCCTCCGAGCAGTACTTC
TRBV5-1,.,16,TRBD1,TRBJ1-5,CASSPRTGGFGQPQHF,TGCGCCAGCAGCCCAAGGACAGGGGGATTTGGTCAGCCCCAGCATTTT
TRBV19,.,14,TRBD1,TRBJ1-5,CASRWTGVNQPQHF,TGTGCCAGTAGGTGGACAGGGGTCAATCAGCCCCAGCATTTT
TRBV18,.,13,.,TRBJ2-5,CASSPGRAETQYF,TGTGCCAGCTCACCAGGGCGGGCAGAGACCCAGTACTTC
TRBV27,.,15,.,TRBJ1-4,CASRLFGTWGEKLFF,TGTGCCAGCAGGCTTTTTGGGACTTGGGGTGAAAAACTGTTTTTT
TRBV6-1,.,14,TRBD1,TRBJ1-5,CASSDWTGNQPQHF,TGTGCCAGCAGTGATTGGACAGGGAATCAGCCCCAGCATTTT
TRBV28,.,15,TRBD1,TRBJ1-5,CASSVQTGVYQPQHF,TGTGCCAGCAGTGTACAGACAGGGGTCTATCAGCCCCAGCATTTT